The 20 T cell receptor beta chains below were found in one sample sequenced in a study of identifying expanded T cells in peripheral blood. TCRdb's copy holds only in-frame clones and misses some; the assay was immunoSEQ multiplex PCR. This table holds about 85,000 clones, 75% to 90% found once. The sample was blood. The receptors derive from a person aged 18 to 69 in good health.

This sequence joins TRBV5-4 and TRBJ2-7, with TRBD2 matching over 8 bases. Germline V lookup: CDR1 SGHNT, CDR2 YYREEE (reference sequence). The V segment lost 5 bases and the J segment 7 bases; nucleotides outside the gene matches: 8. The CDR3 covers 13 residues. The CDR3 here is CASRTAGGGEQYF. The CDR3 coding sequence is TGTGCCAGCAGAACCGCGGGGGGCGGAGAGCAGTACTTC.

This rearrangement joins TRBV30 to TRBJ2-7; 7 positions match TRBD1. With 5 bases clipped from V and 6 bases from J, the junction kept 7 bases outside the gene matches. Per the germline V gene, CDR1 is GTSNPN and CDR2 is SVGIG (reference sequence). CDR3 size: 12 residues. DNA for the CDR3: TGTGCCTGGTCGACAGGGAATGGCGAGCAGTACTTC. Its translation: CAWSTGNGEQYF.

The rearrangement links TRBV4-1 to TRBJ2-3; D may be TRBD2 (6 bases). The CDR3 consists of 17 residues. CDR1 and CDR2 from the germline V gene are MGHRA and YSYEKL. V was trimmed by 5 bases and J by 3 bases, leaving 21 bases between them. The CDR3 DNA sequence: TGCGCCAGCAGCGGGAACGTGTGGGGGGACTCGACAGATACGCAGTATTTT. Protein: CASSGNVWGDSTDTQYF.

The V and J genes are TRBV4-1 and TRBJ1-5; D is unresolved. The V end lost 2 bases, the J end lost 2 bases, and 19 bases lay between the germline ends. Germline CDR1 MGHRA, CDR2 YSYEKL. This CDR3 has 18 residues. The CDR3 region is CASSQSPRRHRGNQPQHF. CDR3 DNA: TGCGCCAGCAGCCAATCTCCTCGACGGCATCGAGGCAATCAGCCCCAGCATTTT.

V usage is TRBV5-4 and J usage is TRBJ2-1; D might be TRBD2 (7 bases). The CDR3 length is 17 residues. The V gene lost 4 bases and the J gene lost 3 bases, with 20 bases spanning the gap. Germline V lookup: CDR1 SGHNT, CDR2 YYREEE (reference sequence). The CDR3 loop reads CASSHGGLAANYNEQFF. CDR3 DNA sequence: TGTGCCAGCAGCCACGGGGGCCTAGCGGCAAACTACAATGAGCAGTTCTTC. Variable domain in full (rest from reference TRBV5-4 and TRBJ2-1): ETGVTQSPTHLIKTRGQQVTLRCSSQSGHNTVSWYQQALGQGPQFIFQYYREEENGRGNFPPRFSGLQFPNYSSELNVNALELDDSALYLCASSHGGLAANYNEQFFGPGTRLTVL.

This chain links TRBV19 with TRBJ2-1; no firm D call. The CDR3 length is 15 residues. Between the trimmed V and J ends, which lost 7 bases and 0 bases, there was a span of 13 bases. Germline CDR1 reads LNHDA; CDR2 reads SQIVND (reference sequence). The CDR3 sequence is CASKLDRNSYNEQFF. The CDR3 nucleotides read TGTGCCAGTAAATTGGACCGAAACTCCTACAATGAGCAGTTCTTC.

This clone was seen only once. The chain recombines TRBV29-1 with TRBJ2-2; D gene ambiguous. CDR1 is SQVTM, CDR2 ANQGSEA, per germline. There are 16 residues in the CDR3. V was pared by 7 bases and J by 3 bases, with 21 bases between. CDR3 sequence: CSARKTQLAYTGELFF. The CDR3 coding sequence is TGCAGCGCCCGAAAGACCCAACTTGCGTACACCGGGGAGCTGTTTTTT.

The chain employs TRBV6-1 and TRBJ2-7; no clear D. The CDR3 length is 14 residues. From germline, CDR1 is MNHNS and CDR2 SASEGT. With 2 bases removed from V and 2 bases from J, the gap between germline ends came to 10 bases. CDR3 in amino acids: CASSEFGQTYEQYF. The CDR3 DNA follows: TGTGCCAGCAGTGAATTCGGGCAGACCTACGAGCAGTACTTC.

The rearrangement links TRBV4-1 to TRBJ2-1; 11 bases are a match to TRBD2. CDR1 is MGHRA, CDR2 YSYEKL, per germline. V was clipped by 4 bases and J by 3 bases; unmatched bases: 2. The CDR3 sequence is 15 residues long. Here the CDR3 reads CASSPTSGGYNEQFF. CDR3 bases: TGCGCCAGCAGCCCTACTAGCGGGGGCTACAATGAGCAGTTCTTC.

The chain joins TRBV29-1 to TRBJ2-3; 11 bases align to TRBD2. This CDR3 region has 14 residues. V lost 4 bases and J lost 2; bases outside the gene matches: 2. Germline CDR1 SQVTM, CDR2 ANQGSEA. The CDR3 sequence: CSVVTSGATDTQYF. CDR3 DNA sequence: TGCAGCGTTGTGACTAGCGGGGCCACAGATACGCAGTATTTT.

The chain has TRBV2 and TRBJ2-7; 10 bases are a match to TRBD2. The ends lost 2 bases at V and 2 bases at J; junction bases unmatched: 6. This CDR3 comprises 16 residues. Germline V gives CDR1 SNHLY, CDR2 FYNNEI. CDR3 residues: CASSETRLAGAYEQYF. The CDR3 bases are TGTGCCAGCAGTGAAACTAGACTAGCGGGCGCCTACGAGCAGTACTTC.

CDR3 amino acids: CASSLRLRGDEQYF. The CDR3 DNA sequence: TGTGCCAGCAGCTTACGCCTCAGGGGCGACGAGCAGTACTTC. J is TRBJ2-7 and V is TRBV13, with D possibly TRBD1 on 6 matching bases. CDR1 and CDR2 from the germline V gene are PRHDT and FYEKMQ (reference sequence). CDR3 size: 14 residues. The V end lost 2 bases, the J end lost 5 bases, and 13 bases lay between the germline ends.

The chain has TRBV6-5 and TRBJ2-7, with 7 bases matching TRBD1. The CDR3 runs 15 residues. Germline values: CDR1 MNHEY, CDR2 SVGAGI. J lost 0 bases, V lost 6 bases, and 8 bases had no gene match. Written as DNA, the CDR3 is TGTGCCAGCAGACTGGGACAGTTGGGCTCCTACGAGCAGTACTTC. It is translated as CASRLGQLGSYEQYF.

This clone showed up just a few times. This chain connects TRBV5-1 to TRBJ2-2; D tentatively fits TRBD1 or TRBD2 (5 bases each). V was clipped by 1 base and J by 4 bases, with 17 bases between them. From germline, CDR1 is SGHRS and CDR2 YFSETQ. The CDR3 has 17 amino acids. The CDR3 loop reads CASSLTRDLYATGELFF. As DNA, the CDR3 is TGCGCCAGCAGCTTGACCCGGGACCTATATGCCACCGGGGAGCTGTTTTTT.

V gene TRBV27 combines with J gene TRBJ2-3; the D gene is possibly TRBD2 (5 bases). Per germline, CDR1 MNHEY and CDR2 SMNVEV (reference sequence). The length of the CDR3 is 14 residues. Trimming pared 8 bases from V and 5 bases from J, leaving 17 bases between. Here the CDR3 reads CASHSLGRVDTQYF. The DNA for the CDR3 is TGTGCCAGCCACTCGTTAGGGAGAGTAGATACGCAGTATTTT.

The rearrangement joins TRBV29-1 to TRBJ1-4, with 7 positions matching TRBD1. Germline lookup yields CDR1 SQVTM and CDR2 ANQGSEA. The CDR3 runs 13 residues. The ends lost 4 bases at V and 3 bases at J; junction bases unmatched: 2. CDR3 DNA: TGCAGCGTTGTACAGGGGTCTAATGAAAAACTGTTTTTT. Translating it yields CSVVQGSNEKLFF.

The chain carries TRBV5-5 and TRBJ1-4; 7 positions agree with TRBD1. Trimming took 4 bases from V and 5 from J; bases not matched to a gene: 8. The germline V gene encodes CDR1 SGHKS and CDR2 YYEKEE (reference sequence). This CDR3 spans 15 amino acids. DNA for the CDR3: TGTGCCAGCAGCCCCTTACAGGGGAGGAATGAAAAACTGTTTTTT. Its protein product is CASSPLQGRNEKLFF. Together with reference TRBV5-5 and TRBJ1-4, the CDR3 gives the full variable domain: DAGVTQSPTHLIKTRGQQVTLRCSPISGHKSVSWYQQVLGQGPQFIFQYYEKEERGRGNFPDRFSARQFPNYSSELNVNALLLGDSALYLCASSPLQGRNEKLFFGSGTQLSVL.

This clone was found once. This sequence joins TRBV7-2 and TRBJ1-2; D gene ambiguous. The CDR3 length is 13 residues. V was pared by 3 bases and J by 3 bases, with 8 bases between. The germline CDR1 and CDR2 sequences are SGHTA and FQGNSA. The CDR3 coding sequence is TGTGCCAGCAGCTTCGGGTCGTACTATGGCTACACCTTC. This codes for CASSFGSYYGYTF. The full variable domain, completed using reference TRBV7-2 and TRBJ1-2, is GAGVSQSPSNKVTEKGKDVELRCDPISGHTALYWYRQSLGQGLEFLIYFQGNSAPDKSGLPSDRFSAERTGGSVSTLTIQRTQQEDSAVYLCASSFGSYYGYTFGSGTRLTVV.

In the case of this clone: This specimen includes other DNA sequences encoding the same CDR3. V is TRBV7-2 and J is TRBJ2-1; no clear D gene. Germline V lookup: CDR1 SGHTA, CDR2 FQGNSA. The CDR3 sequence is 12 residues long. V dropped 2 bases and J dropped 4 bases, with 3 bases sitting between them. CDR3 DNA sequence: TGTGCCAGCAGCTTACGATACAATGAGCAGTTCTTC. This codes for CASSLRYNEQFF.

In DNA, the CDR3 is TGTGCCAGCAGCGCGACGGGGGTCCCCTACGAGCAGTACTTC. This sequence encodes CASSATGVPYEQYF. The chain couples TRBV7-2 to TRBJ2-7; possibly TRBD2 for D (6 bases). V was trimmed by 5 bases and J by 2 bases, leaving 13 bases between them. The CDR3 runs to 14 residues. CDR1 is SGHTA, CDR2 FQGNSA, per germline. Full variable domain (missing parts from reference TRBV7-2 and TRBJ2-7): GAGVSQSPSNKVTEKGKDVELRCDPISGHTALYWYRQSLGQGLEFLIYFQGNSAPDKSGLPSDRFSAERTGGSVSTLTIQRTQQEDSAVYLCASSATGVPYEQYFGPGTRLTVT.